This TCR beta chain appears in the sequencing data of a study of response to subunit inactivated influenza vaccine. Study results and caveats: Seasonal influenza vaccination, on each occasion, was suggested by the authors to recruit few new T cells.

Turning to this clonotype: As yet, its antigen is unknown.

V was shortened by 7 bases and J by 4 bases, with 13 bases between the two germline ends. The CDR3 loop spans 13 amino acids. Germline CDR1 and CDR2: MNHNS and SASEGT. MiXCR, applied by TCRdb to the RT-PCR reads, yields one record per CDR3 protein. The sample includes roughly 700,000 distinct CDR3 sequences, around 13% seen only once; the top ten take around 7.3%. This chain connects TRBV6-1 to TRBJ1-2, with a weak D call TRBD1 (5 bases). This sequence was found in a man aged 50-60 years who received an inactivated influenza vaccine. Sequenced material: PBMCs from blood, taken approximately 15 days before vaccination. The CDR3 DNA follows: TGTGCCAGCATGAAGACAGACGTCTATGGCTACACCTTC. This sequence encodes CASMKTDVYGYTF.